This TCR beta chain was identified in a study of shared clonotypes between healthy human individuals. Germline V gene data show CDR1 as SNHLY and CDR2 as FYNNEI. The CDR3 loop spans 14 amino acids. Trimming cost V 3 bases and J 4 bases, with 12 bases left between them. The method was immunoSEQ multiplex PCR; TCRdb's version includes in-frame clones alone and lacks a portion of them. The sample yields roughly 480,000 clones, 79% seen once. The receptor was derived from a woman aged 40 to 50 in good health. Some clones in this sample may be carry-over from other donors' samples. Specimen: PBMCs. The chain uses TRBV2 and TRBJ1-1; TRBD1 is a possible D gene (6 bases). CDR3 sequence reads: CASSDQGLGTEAFF. The CDR3, as DNA: TGTGCCAGCAGTGACCAGGGGCTGGGCACTGAAGCTTTCTTT.